These T cell receptor beta chains were read from a single sample in a study of lymphopenia after photon versus proton radiotherapy. Assay used: immunoSEQ multiplex PCR; TCRdb lists only in-frame clones, some missing. This sample has 75,000 to 95,000 clones, with 65% to 85% found just once. Sequencing was performed on peripheral blood, taken from a patient treated with proton-based radiotherapy. These receptors all come from a man in his sixties with pancreatic cancer. Each CDR3 is given with its conserved first and last residue. Fields, in order: V gene, D gene, J gene, clone size, CDR3 protein, CDR3 DNA. The D gene is left open where the match is weak. Only part of the rows carry a size: once, few, many, or a class if the clone is expanded.

V gene: TRBV9; D gene: -; J gene: TRBJ2-7; clone size: -; CDR3 protein: CASPPLVVRCEQYF; CDR3 DNA: TGTGCCAGCCCTCCGTTGGTAGTGAGGTGCGAGCAGTACTTC
V gene: TRBV7-9; D gene: -; J gene: TRBJ1-1; clone size: -; CDR3 protein: CASSPDGVNTEAFF; CDR3 DNA: TGTGCCAGCAGCCCGGACGGGGTGAACACTGAAGCTTTCTTT
V gene: TRBV6-5; D gene: -; J gene: TRBJ2-2; clone size: -; CDR3 protein: CASSYSTIGELFF; CDR3 DNA: TGTGCCAGCAGTTACTCGACCATCGGGGAGCTGTTTTTT
V gene: TRBV6-1; D gene: TRBD1; J gene: TRBJ2-7; clone size: -; CDR3 protein: CASSVGQGPGYEQYF; CDR3 DNA: TGTGCTAGCAGTGTGGGACAGGGGCCAGGCTACGAGCAGTACTTC
V gene: TRBV29-1; D gene: TRBD2; J gene: TRBJ2-3; clone size: -; CDR3 protein: CSAFLLAGVRDTQYF; CDR3 DNA: TGCAGCGCTTTTCTACTAGCGGGAGTTAGGGATACGCAGTATTTT
V gene: TRBV28; D gene: -; J gene: TRBJ2-1; clone size: -; CDR3 protein: CASSSGGGGYNEQFF; CDR3 DNA: TGTGCCAGCAGCTCAGGGGGAGGGGGTTACAATGAGCAGTTCTTC
V gene: TRBV2; D gene: -; J gene: TRBJ1-1; clone size: -; CDR3 protein: CASTAQGTYSEAFF; CDR3 DNA: TGTGCCAGCACCGCCCAAGGGACTTACTCTGAAGCTTTCTTT
V gene: TRBV7-3; D gene: -; J gene: TRBJ2-1; clone size: -; CDR3 protein: CASSPGGYNEQFF; CDR3 DNA: TGTGCCAGCAGCCCCGGGGGATACAATGAGCAGTTCTTC
V gene: TRBV7-8; D gene: -; J gene: TRBJ2-2; clone size: -; CDR3 protein: CASRHKGGGELFF; CDR3 DNA: TGTGCCAGCAGGCACAAAGGGGGCGGGGAGCTGTTTTTT
V gene: TRBV6-6; D gene: -; J gene: TRBJ2-5; clone size: -; CDR3 protein: CASSYSEETQYF; CDR3 DNA: TGTGCCAGCAGTTACTCCGAAGAGACCCAGTACTTC
V gene: TRBV18; D gene: -; J gene: TRBJ1-1; clone size: -; CDR3 protein: CASSPTRGGSNTEAFF; CDR3 DNA: TGTGCCAGCTCACCGACGAGGGGTGGGTCGAACACTGAAGCTTTCTTT
V gene: TRBV27; D gene: -; J gene: TRBJ1-1; clone size: -; CDR3 protein: CASSSSSNSLNTEAFF; CDR3 DNA: TGTGCCAGCAGTTCGTCGTCGAACAGCTTGAACACTGAAGCTTTCTTT
V gene: TRBV13; D gene: -; J gene: TRBJ2-3; clone size: -; CDR3 protein: CASSLDGKFTSSVTSPYF; CDR3 DNA: TGTGCCAGCAGCTTAGACGGGAAGTTTACCAGCAGCGTTACATCCCCGTATTTT
V gene: TRBV19; D gene: -; J gene: TRBJ2-1; clone size: medium-sized; CDR3 protein: CASSIVSQSEQFF; CDR3 DNA: TGTGCCAGTAGTATAGTATCGCAAAGTGAGCAGTTCTTC
V gene: TRBV5-4; D gene: -; J gene: TRBJ2-6; clone size: -; CDR3 protein: CASSLQVPGANVLTF; CDR3 DNA: TGTGCCAGCAGCTTACAGGTTCCCGGGGCCAACGTCCTGACTTTC
V gene: TRBV6-4; D gene: TRBD1; J gene: TRBJ2-1; clone size: few; CDR3 protein: CASSDGPGGGDEQFF; CDR3 DNA: TGTGCCAGCAGTGACGGCCCAGGGGGTGGCGATGAGCAGTTCTTC
V gene: TRBV10-1; D gene: -; J gene: TRBJ2-1; clone size: few; CDR3 protein: CASSRDPYNEQFF; CDR3 DNA: TGCGCCAGCAGCAGGGACCCCTACAATGAGCAGTTCTTC
V gene: TRBV15; D gene: TRBD1; J gene: TRBJ2-7; clone size: once; CDR3 protein: CATSRDVGTVLEQYF; CDR3 DNA: TGTGCCACCAGCAGGGACGTCGGGACAGTTCTCGAGCAGTACTTC
V gene: TRBV28; D gene: -; J gene: TRBJ2-7; clone size: -; CDR3 protein: CASSIADGTYEQYF; CDR3 DNA: TGTGCCAGCAGTATAGCGGACGGGACCTACGAGCAGTACTTC
V gene: TRBV5-6; D gene: TRBD1; J gene: TRBJ1-1; clone size: few; CDR3 protein: CASSLGTGMNTEAFF; CDR3 DNA: TGTGCCAGCAGCTTGGGGACAGGGATGAACACTGAAGCTTTCTTT
V gene: TRBV5-1; D gene: -; J gene: TRBJ2-1; clone size: -; CDR3 protein: CASSLGLLASSYNEQFF; CDR3 DNA: TGCGCCAGCAGCTTGGGTCTGCTAGCAAGCTCCTACAATGAGCAGTTCTTC
V gene: TRBV4-3; D gene: -; J gene: TRBJ2-3; clone size: -; CDR3 protein: CASSQDGGDTQYF; CDR3 DNA: TGCGCCAGCAGCCAAGACGGCGGAGATACGCAGTATTTT
V gene: TRBV30; D gene: TRBD1; J gene: TRBJ1-3; clone size: once; CDR3 protein: CAWTPIGTVSGNTIYF; CDR3 DNA: TGTGCCTGGACCCCCATAGGGACAGTCTCTGGAAACACCATATATTTT
V gene: TRBV29-1; D gene: -; J gene: TRBJ2-3; clone size: -; CDR3 protein: CSVAQGDTQYF; CDR3 DNA: TGCAGCGTTGCCCAGGGGGATACGCAGTATTTT
V gene: TRBV18; D gene: TRBD2; J gene: TRBJ2-2; clone size: -; CDR3 protein: CASSPLVAGETGELFF; CDR3 DNA: TGTGCCAGCTCACCTTTGGTAGCGGGAGAAACCGGGGAGCTGTTTTTT
V gene: TRBV28; D gene: -; J gene: TRBJ2-7; clone size: -; CDR3 protein: CASSSGDLRDEQYF; CDR3 DNA: TGTGCCAGCAGTTCAGGAGACCTCCGGGACGAGCAGTACTTC
V gene: TRBV5-1; D gene: -; J gene: TRBJ2-7; clone size: -; CDR3 protein: CASSFGPLRDEQYF; CDR3 DNA: TGCGCCAGCAGCTTCGGACCATTAAGGGACGAGCAGTACTTC
V gene: TRBV6-1; D gene: -; J gene: TRBJ2-1; clone size: -; CDR3 protein: CASSEAGLNEQFF; CDR3 DNA: TGTGCCAGCAGTGAAGCAGGATTAAATGAGCAGTTCTTC
V gene: TRBV10-3; D gene: -; J gene: TRBJ2-1; clone size: -; CDR3 protein: CAISESGANEQFF; CDR3 DNA: TGTGCCATCAGTGAGTCAGGGGCCAATGAGCAGTTCTTC
V gene: TRBV11-1; D gene: -; J gene: TRBJ2-6; clone size: -; CDR3 protein: CASSQDPSGANVLTF; CDR3 DNA: TGTGCCAGCAGCCAAGATCCCTCTGGGGCCAACGTCCTGACTTTC
V gene: TRBV4-3; D gene: TRBD1; J gene: TRBJ2-2; clone size: -; CDR3 protein: CASSQWPTGTGFSSNVAGELFF; CDR3 DNA: TGCGCCAGCAGCCAATGGCCCACCGGGACAGGTTTTAGTTCAAATGTTGCCGGGGAGCTGTTTTTT
V gene: TRBV19; D gene: -; J gene: TRBJ2-3; clone size: -; CDR3 protein: CASSTPRGLLSTDTQYF; CDR3 DNA: TGTGCCAGTAGTACCCCCAGGGGCCTCCTCAGCACAGATACGCAGTATTTT
V gene: TRBV6-5; D gene: -; J gene: TRBJ1-5; clone size: -; CDR3 protein: CASGVGQPQHF; CDR3 DNA: TGTGCCAGCGGCGTGGGTCAGCCCCAGCATTTT
V gene: TRBV28; D gene: -; J gene: TRBJ1-2; clone size: -; CDR3 protein: CASSLEGDRGGYTF; CDR3 DNA: TGTGCCAGCAGTTTAGAGGGGGACCGCGGGGGCTACACCTTC
V gene: TRBV18; D gene: TRBD1; J gene: TRBJ2-3; clone size: -; CDR3 protein: CASSLTGGGIVDTQYF; CDR3 DNA: TGTGCCAGCTCCCTGACAGGGGGCGGTATCGTGGATACGCAGTATTTT
V gene: TRBV10-3; D gene: -; J gene: TRBJ2-2; clone size: -; CDR3 protein: CAPTQGTNTGELFF; CDR3 DNA: TGTGCCCCCACTCAGGGAACGAACACCGGGGAGCTGTTTTTT
V gene: TRBV11-3; D gene: -; J gene: TRBJ1-1; clone size: -; CDR3 protein: CASRPGPSPEAFF; CDR3 DNA: TGTGCCAGCCGGCCAGGTCCAAGCCCTGAAGCTTTCTTT
V gene: TRBV18; D gene: TRBD1; J gene: TRBJ2-2; clone size: once; CDR3 protein: CASSPRGLNTGELFF; CDR3 DNA: TGTGCCAGCTCACCTAGGGGGCTGAACACCGGGGAGCTGTTTTTT
V gene: TRBV5-1; D gene: -; J gene: TRBJ2-7; clone size: -; CDR3 protein: CASSLLGEGSYEQYF; CDR3 DNA: TGCGCCAGCAGCTTGCTCGGGGAAGGGTCCTACGAGCAGTACTTC
V gene: TRBV7-3; D gene: -; J gene: TRBJ2-2; clone size: -; CDR3 protein: CASSSLGRGGTGELFF; CDR3 DNA: TGTGCCAGCAGCTCCCTGGGCAGGGGTGGCACCGGGGAGCTGTTTTTT
V gene: TRBV2; D gene: -; J gene: TRBJ2-2; clone size: -; CDR3 protein: CASSEGGTGELFF; CDR3 DNA: TGTGCCAGCAGTGAGGGAGGCACCGGGGAGCTGTTTTTT
V gene: TRBV6-5; D gene: -; J gene: TRBJ2-6; clone size: -; CDR3 protein: CASSYSRPPGANVLTF; CDR3 DNA: TGTGCCAGCAGTTACTCTCGCCCCCCCGGGGCCAACGTCCTGACTTTC
V gene: TRBV6-4; D gene: TRBD2; J gene: TRBJ2-5; clone size: once; CDR3 protein: CASSDLAGGGEWETQYF; CDR3 DNA: TGTGCCAGCAGTGACTTGGCGGGAGGGGGTGAGTGGGAGACCCAGTACTTC
V gene: TRBV11-1; D gene: -; J gene: TRBJ2-1; clone size: -; CDR3 protein: CASSSQPYPQENEQFF; CDR3 DNA: TGTGCCAGCAGCTCGCAACCGTACCCACAGGAAAATGAGCAGTTCTTC
V gene: TRBV5-1; D gene: -; J gene: TRBJ1-5; clone size: -; CDR3 protein: CASSGDPNQPQHF; CDR3 DNA: TGCGCCAGCAGCGGGGACCCCAATCAGCCCCAGCATTTT
V gene: TRBV30; D gene: -; J gene: TRBJ1-4; clone size: -; CDR3 protein: CAWSGAGRVNEKLFF; CDR3 DNA: TGTGCCTGGAGTGGAGCGGGGAGGGTTAATGAAAAACTGTTTTTT
V gene: TRBV6-5; D gene: -; J gene: TRBJ2-1; clone size: -; CDR3 protein: CASSYGAGTIYNEQFF; CDR3 DNA: TGTGCCAGCAGTTACGGGGCGGGAACGATTTACAATGAGCAGTTCTTC
V gene: TRBV11-2; D gene: -; J gene: TRBJ1-5; clone size: -; CDR3 protein: CASSLVGGQPQHF; CDR3 DNA: TGTGCCAGCAGCTTAGTGGGCGGGCAGCCCCAGCATTTT
V gene: TRBV7-3; D gene: -; J gene: TRBJ2-3; clone size: -; CDR3 protein: CASSPSGAPGTDTQYF; CDR3 DNA: TGTGCCAGCAGCCCGAGTGGGGCCCCGGGCACAGATACGCAGTATTTT
V gene: TRBV6-1; D gene: -; J gene: TRBJ1-1; clone size: many; CDR3 protein: CASSEILGRAEAFF; CDR3 DNA: TGTGCCAGCAGTGAAATCCTGGGTAGAGCTGAAGCTTTCTTT
V gene: TRBV6-5; D gene: TRBD1; J gene: TRBJ1-3; clone size: -; CDR3 protein: CASSSLDRGGNTIYF; CDR3 DNA: TGTGCCAGCAGTTCCCTGGACAGGGGAGGAAACACCATATATTTT
V gene: TRBV5-1; D gene: -; J gene: TRBJ2-7; clone size: -; CDR3 protein: CASSLLFLDEQYF; CDR3 DNA: TGCGCCAGCAGCTTGTTGTTCCTCGACGAGCAGTACTTC
V gene: TRBV27; D gene: -; J gene: TRBJ2-1; clone size: -; CDR3 protein: CASSLSVRQDEQFF; CDR3 DNA: TGTGCCAGCAGTTTATCGGTGAGGCAGGATGAGCAGTTCTTC
V gene: TRBV5-1; D gene: -; J gene: TRBJ2-3; clone size: few; CDR3 protein: CASSLATDTQYF; CDR3 DNA: TGCGCCAGCAGCTTGGCCACAGATACGCAGTATTTT
V gene: TRBV28; D gene: TRBD1; J gene: TRBJ1-4; clone size: -; CDR3 protein: CASSRDRGGEKLFF; CDR3 DNA: TGTGCCAGCAGTCGGGACAGGGGGGGTGAAAAACTGTTTTTT
V gene: TRBV29-1; D gene: -; J gene: TRBJ1-2; clone size: few; CDR3 protein: CSAPEPTLYGYTF; CDR3 DNA: TGCAGCGCTCCGGAGCCCACACTCTATGGCTACACCTTC
V gene: TRBV5-4; D gene: -; J gene: TRBJ1-2; clone size: once; CDR3 protein: CASSDTGLDGYTF; CDR3 DNA: TGTGCCAGCAGCGATACAGGGTTGGATGGCTACACCTTC
V gene: TRBV15; D gene: -; J gene: TRBJ2-1; clone size: once; CDR3 protein: CATSTAGRIEQFF; CDR3 DNA: TGTGCCACCAGCACGGCAGGACGTATTGAGCAGTTCTTC
V gene: TRBV5-1; D gene: -; J gene: TRBJ2-7; clone size: few; CDR3 protein: CASSLDAHSYEQYF; CDR3 DNA: TGCGCCAGCAGCTTGGACGCGCACTCCTACGAGCAGTACTTC
V gene: TRBV28; D gene: -; J gene: TRBJ2-4; clone size: -; CDR3 protein: CASSRPGVAGSIQYF; CDR3 DNA: TGTGCCAGCAGTCGCCCCGGGGTGGCGGGTAGCATTCAGTACTTC